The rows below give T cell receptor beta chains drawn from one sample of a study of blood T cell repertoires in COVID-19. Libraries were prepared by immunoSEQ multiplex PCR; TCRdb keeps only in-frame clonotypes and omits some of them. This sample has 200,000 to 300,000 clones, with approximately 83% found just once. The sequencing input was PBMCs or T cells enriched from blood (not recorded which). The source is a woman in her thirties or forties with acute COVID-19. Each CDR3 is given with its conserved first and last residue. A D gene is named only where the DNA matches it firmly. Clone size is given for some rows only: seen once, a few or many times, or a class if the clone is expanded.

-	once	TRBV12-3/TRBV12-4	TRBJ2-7	TGTGCCAGCAGTTCCCGGGTGGACGAGCAGTACTTC	CASSSRVDEQYF
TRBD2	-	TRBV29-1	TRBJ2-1	TGCAGCGTTGGGGGGACTAGCGCCTACAATGAGCAGTTCTTC	CSVGGTSAYNEQFF
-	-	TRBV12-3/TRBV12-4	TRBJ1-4	TGTGCCAGCAGTTTAGCAGGGACAGAAAAACTGTTTTTT	CASSLAGTEKLFF
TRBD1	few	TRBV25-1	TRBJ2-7	TGTGCCAGCAGGGTTGGGGACAGGTCCTACGAGCAGTACTTC	CASRVGDRSYEQYF
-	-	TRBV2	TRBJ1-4	TGTGCCAGCGGGCCAGATGAAAAACTGTTTTTT	CASGPDEKLFF
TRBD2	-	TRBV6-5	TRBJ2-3	TGTGCCAGCTCCCGGGGGGGCGGAACAGATACGCAGTATTTT	CASSRGGGTDTQYF
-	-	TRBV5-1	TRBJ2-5	TGCGCCAGCAGCTTGGAGTGGGGGGACCCCCAAGAGACCCAGTACTTC	CASSLEWGDPQETQYF
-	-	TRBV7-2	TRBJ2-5	TGTGCCAGCAGCATGACTAGTAAAGAGACCCAGTACTTC	CASSMTSKETQYF
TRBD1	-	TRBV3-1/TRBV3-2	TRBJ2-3	TGTGCCAGCAGCCAGACAGGGTTCGGCACAGATACGCAGTATTTT	CASSQTGFGTDTQYF
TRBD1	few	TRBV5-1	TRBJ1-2	TGCGCCAGCAGCACCGGGACAGTCTCTAACTATGGCTACACCTTC	CASSTGTVSNYGYTF
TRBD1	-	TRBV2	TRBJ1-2	TGTGCCAGCAGTGAACAGGGGGGTGGCTACACCTTC	CASSEQGGGYTF
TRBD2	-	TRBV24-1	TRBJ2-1	TGTGCCACCAGTGAACGAAGCGGGGTGGGTTTCACTGAGCAGTTCTTC	CATSERSGVGFTEQFF
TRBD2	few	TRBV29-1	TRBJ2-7	TGCAGCGCAGGGACTAGGGGCTACGAGCAGTACTTC	CSAGTRGYEQYF
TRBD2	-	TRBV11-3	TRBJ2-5	TGTGCCAGCAGCTTAGATACTACTAGCGGGAGGGGAGAGACCCAGTACTTC	CASSLDTTSGRGETQYF
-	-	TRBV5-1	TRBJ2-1	TGCGCCAGCAGCTTGGTCTCAGGGGGGAATGAGCAGTTCTTC	CASSLVSGGNEQFF
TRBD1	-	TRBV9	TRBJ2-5	TGTGCCAGCAGCGCGGGACAGGGGGCTGAAGAGACCCAGTACTTC	CASSAGQGAEETQYF
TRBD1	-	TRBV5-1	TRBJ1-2	TGCGCCAGCAGCTCCACCGTCCAGGGGGATGGCTATGGCTACACCTTC	CASSSTVQGDGYGYTF
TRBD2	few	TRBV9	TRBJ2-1	TGTGCCAGCAGCGTAGAAGGGACTCCGGGACTATCCTACAATGAGCAGTTCTTC	CASSVEGTPGLSYNEQFF
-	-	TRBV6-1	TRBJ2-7	TGTGCCAGCAGTGAATGGCCCCACGAGCAGTACTTC	CASSEWPHEQYF
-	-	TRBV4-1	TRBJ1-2	TGCGCCAGCAGCCTAGAGACAGGAGGTAACTATGGCTACACCTTC	CASSLETGGNYGYTF
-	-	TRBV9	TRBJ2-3	TGTGCCAGCAGCGTAGACGTTCTGGGGCGGTTCACAGATACGCAGTATTTT	CASSVDVLGRFTDTQYF
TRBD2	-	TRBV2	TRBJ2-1	TGTGCCAGCAGTGGTAAGGAGCGGGAGGGCCTTAATTACCCCTACAATGAGCAGTTCTTC	CASSGKEREGLNYPYNEQFF
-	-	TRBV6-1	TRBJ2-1	TGTGCCAGCAGTGACGTTCCCCGTCGCGGAGGGTACAATGAGCAGTTCTTC	CASSDVPRRGGYNEQFF
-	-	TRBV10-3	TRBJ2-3	TGTGCCATTGGAGACGTTAGCACAGATACGCAGTATTTT	CAIGDVSTDTQYF
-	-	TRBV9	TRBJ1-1	TGTGCCAGCAGCGTAAGCATGAACACTGAAGCTTTCTTT	CASSVSMNTEAFF
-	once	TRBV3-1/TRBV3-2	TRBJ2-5	TGTGCCAGCAGCCAAGTATCCGAGACCCAGTACTTC	CASSQVSETQYF
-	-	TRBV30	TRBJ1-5	TGTGCCTGGAGCGGGGGGCCCGAGCTGCCCCAGCATTTT	CAWSGGPELPQHF
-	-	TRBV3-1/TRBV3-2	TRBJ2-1	TGTGCCAGCAGTCGAACATCCGGGTTCTACAATGAGCAGTTCTTC	CASSRTSGFYNEQFF
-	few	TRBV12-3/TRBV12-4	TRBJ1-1	TGTGCCAGCGTGGGTATGGGGAGTGAAGCTTTCTTT	CASVGMGSEAFF